This is a list of T cell receptor beta chains from one sample in a study of T cell responses to AZD1222 COVID-19 vaccine. Sequencing used immunoSEQ multiplex PCR; TCRdb keeps in-frame clones, though not all of them. The repertoire has tens of thousands of clones, 87% of them found once; the top ten carry around a tenth. Sample: peripheral blood, taken 28 days after the second AZD1222 dose. The receptors originated from an adult who received the AZD1222 COVID-19 vaccine. Both conserved end residues are part of each CDR3. The D gene is left open where the match is weak. Not all rows give a size; the values are once, few, many and, for expanded clones, a class.

clone_size	v_call	d_call	j_call	cdr3_aa	cdr3_nt
NA	TRBV19	NA	TRBJ2-7	CASSDLVGGYEQYF	TGTGCCAGTAGTGATCTGGTAGGGGGCTACGAGCAGTACTTC
NA	TRBV28	NA	TRBJ2-7	CASTRSSSSYEQYF	TGTGCCAGCACTCGAAGCTCGAGCTCCTACGAGCAGTACTTC
NA	TRBV6-6	TRBD2	TRBJ2-5	CASTRGGADQETQYF	TGTGCCAGCACCCGGGGAGGGGCAGACCAAGAGACCCAGTACTTC
NA	TRBV27	NA	TRBJ1-4	CASSLGGRGEKLFF	TGTGCCAGCAGTTTAGGCGGCAGGGGAGAAAAACTGTTTTTT
NA	TRBV3-1/TRBV3-2	NA	TRBJ1-2	CASRGWAPNYGYTF	TGTGCCAGCCGGGGGTGGGCCCCTAACTATGGCTACACCTTC
NA	TRBV30	TRBD1	TRBJ2-2	CAWSVGTGRAGELFF	TGTGCCTGGAGTGTAGGGACAGGGAGGGCCGGGGAGCTGTTTTTT
NA	TRBV24-1	NA	TRBJ2-1	CATSGPGLSSYNEQFF	TGTGCCACCTCCGGTCCAGGGCTGAGCTCCTACAATGAGCAGTTCTTC
NA	TRBV18	TRBD1	TRBJ1-4	CASSTRDRGRGEKLFF	TGTGCCAGCTCAACCCGGGACAGGGGGCGAGGCGAAAAACTGTTTTTT
NA	TRBV9	TRBD2	TRBJ2-5	CASSGTSGGAETQYF	TGTGCCAGCAGCGGGACTAGCGGGGGGGCGGAGACCCAGTACTTC
few	TRBV21-1	NA	TRBJ1-2	CASRLGHTNYGYTF	TGTGCCAGCAGGCTCGGACACACTAACTATGGCTACACCTTC
NA	TRBV19	NA	TRBJ2-2	CASSTVRGSANTGELFF	TGTGCCAGTAGTACCGTCAGGGGATCCGCGAACACCGGGGAGCTGTTTTTT
once	TRBV5-6	NA	TRBJ1-6	CASSRTKRAYNSPLHF	TGTGCCAGCAGCAGGACAAAACGAGCCTATAATTCACCCCTCCACTTT
NA	TRBV19	NA	TRBJ1-1	CASIGGPGGTEAFF	TGTGCCAGTATAGGAGGGCCTGGGGGCACTGAAGCTTTCTTT
NA	TRBV9	NA	TRBJ2-3	CASSVARGMADTQYF	TGTGCCAGCAGCGTAGCGAGAGGGATGGCAGATACGCAGTATTTT
NA	TRBV9	NA	TRBJ2-7	CASSVETGRIYEQYF	TGTGCCAGCAGCGTAGAAACAGGGAGAATCTACGAGCAGTACTTC
once	TRBV6-5	TRBD1	TRBJ2-1	CASTPGQGPYNEQFF	TGTGCCAGCACTCCGGGACAGGGGCCGTACAATGAGCAGTTCTTC
NA	TRBV6-5	NA	TRBJ1-1	CASSYSGTGNTEAFF	TGTGCCAGCAGTTACTCAGGGACGGGGAACACTGAAGCTTTCTTT
NA	TRBV9	NA	TRBJ2-7	CASSKTAKTTYEQYF	TGTGCCAGCAGCAAAACCGCAAAAACTACCTACGAGCAGTACTTC
NA	TRBV6-5	NA	TRBJ2-7	CASSYGGQSYEQYF	TGTGCCAGCAGTTACGGGGGGCAGTCCTACGAGCAGTACTTC
NA	TRBV9	TRBD2	TRBJ2-1	CASSDLAGGSYNEQFF	TGTGCCAGCAGCGACCTAGCGGGGGGCTCCTACAATGAGCAGTTCTTC
NA	TRBV19	NA	TRBJ1-3	CASNVIGVAGNTIYF	TGTGCCAGTAATGTAATCGGGGTCGCTGGAAACACCATATATTTT
NA	TRBV7-2	NA	TRBJ1-2	CASSKGGTAVYGYTF	TGTGCCAGCAGCAAGGGGGGGACGGCGGTCTATGGCTACACCTTC
NA	TRBV19	NA	TRBJ2-3	CASTRTRGFTDTQYF	TGTGCCAGTACGAGGACCCGGGGGTTCACAGATACGCAGTATTTT
NA	TRBV7-9	NA	TRBJ1-5	CASSLVSSWAGPNQPQHF	TGTGCCAGCAGCTTAGTTTCATCATGGGCCGGACCCAATCAGCCCCAGCATTTT
once	TRBV28	NA	TRBJ2-7	CASSDLSPLRYEQYF	TGTGCCAGCAGTGACCTTAGCCCCTTGCGGTACGAGCAGTACTTC
NA	TRBV7-3	NA	TRBJ2-1	CASSSPGGDEQFF	TGTGCCAGCAGCTCGCCAGGGGGGGATGAGCAGTTCTTC
NA	TRBV7-3	TRBD1	TRBJ1-2	CASSLGQGWGYTF	TGTGCCAGCAGCTTAGGACAGGGTTGGGGCTACACCTTC